The sample holds a few counts of the clone carrying this T cell receptor beta chain. Its matching antigen is unknown. This record belongs to a study of beta chain bispecific antibodies for T cell cancers. Study details: HPB-ALL carried surface TRBV5-5, while Jurkat carried TRBV12-3.

V lost 4 bases and J lost 5, with 18 bases in between. Germline V CDR1 and CDR2: SGHNT, YYREEE (reference sequence). CDR3 length: 15 residues. General study findings and limits: The leukemia cells, rather than normal T cells, gave most of the targeted TRBV signal.

Either OKT3 anti-CD3 antibody or CD3/CD28 beads expanded T cells from blood mononuclear cells over roughly three days. Each coculture: approximately 50,000 target cells, approximately 50,000 normal T cells, bispecific antibody. Clonotype quantities came from unique molecular identifier barcode counts. Each CDR3 protein gets one entry after TCRdb re-called the 5' RACE reads with MiXCR. The sample lists 21,000 or so distinct CDR3 sequences; around 2.4% were seen once. This clonotype originated in a human donor in good health. Some clones in this sample may be carry-over from other donors' samples. What was sequenced was healthy donor T cells cultured with leukemia cells. The rearrangement joins TRBV5-4 to TRBJ1-2; perhaps TRBD1 as D (6 bases). This CDR3 reads CASSAPGQKTYGYTF. The CDR3 DNA reads TGTGCCAGCAGCGCCCCGGGACAAAAAACTTATGGCTACACCTTC. The entire variable domain, with the rest obtained from reference TRBV5-4 and TRBJ1-2, is as follows: ETGVTQSPTHLIKTRGQQVTLRCSSQSGHNTVSWYQQALGQGPQFIFQYYREEENGRGNFPPRFSGLQFPNYSSELNVNALELDDSALYLCASSAPGQKTYGYTFGSGTRLTVV.